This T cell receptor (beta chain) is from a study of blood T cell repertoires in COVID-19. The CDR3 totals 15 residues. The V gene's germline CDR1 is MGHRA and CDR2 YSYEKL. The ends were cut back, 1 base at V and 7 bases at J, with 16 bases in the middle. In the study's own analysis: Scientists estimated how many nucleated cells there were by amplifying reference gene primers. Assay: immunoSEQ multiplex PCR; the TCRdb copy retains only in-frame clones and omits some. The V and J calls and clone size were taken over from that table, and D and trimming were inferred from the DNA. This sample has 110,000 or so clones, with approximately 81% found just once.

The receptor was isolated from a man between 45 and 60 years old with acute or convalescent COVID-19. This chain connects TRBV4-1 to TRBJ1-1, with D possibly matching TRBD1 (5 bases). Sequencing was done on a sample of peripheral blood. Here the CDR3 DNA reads TGCGCCAGCAGCCAAGTCCTGAAGGGGCGGTATGAAGCTTTCTTT. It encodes CASSQVLKGRYEAFF.